This T cell receptor beta chain was identified during a study of CXCR3-negative and CXCR3-positive naive CD8 T cells (dated by TCRdb to about 2019). Study-wide context: About 135 million TRB reads were obtained in total, roughly 1.5 +/- 0.3 million reads per library. Data from fewer than 12 donors, pooled across two independent experiments, went into the diversity and physicochemical repertoire analyses. The TRBV-TRBJ cluster analysis covered naive subsets from 5 donors and memory cells from 3 donors.

TCRdb shows the sequencer as NextSeq 550. The Human TCR Profiling Kit (MiLaboratory) was used to prepare UMI-labeled 5' RACE TRB cDNA libraries. The full amount of extracted RNA was used for cDNA synthesis, and the full amount of resulting cDNA was used for PCR amplification. Libraries were prepared in parallel with an identical number of PCR cycles. In the original analysis: With a minimum of two reads required per UMI, MIGEC and MiXCR pulled out about 50,000 +/- 10,000 unique UMI-labeled TRB cDNA molecules from each library. On average, each library contained approximately 40,000 +/- 10,000 functional in-frame TRB CDR3 nucleotide clonotypes without stop codons. Diversity metrics, including normalized Shannon-Wiener and Chao1, were computed in VDJtools after downsampling to 5000 UMI-labeled TRB molecules per sample. Clonotype-size-weighted physicochemical properties of the central five CDR3 residues (interaction energy, strength, volume and Kidera factor 4) were computed in VDJtools. Reprocessed by TCRdb, the reads give a single entry per CDR3 protein sequence, without DNA. The V and J calls follow TCRdb's processing rather than the paper's. The table for this sample shows approximately 90,000 distinct CDR3 sequences. The leading ten clones occupy 0.53% of the sample.

For this clonotype: What antigen it recognizes has not been identified.

The paper as a whole reports these results and caveats: Because CXCR3 expression was partially decreased after cryopreservation, freshly isolated PBMCs were used for most assays. TRB CDR3s from CXCR3-positive naive cells showed higher hydrophobicity (lower Kidera factor 4), lower energy, and higher strength and volume indices than CXCR3-negative naive cells. Comparably high repertoire diversity was found in both naive subsets, whereas much lower repertoire diversity was found in memory CD8+ T cells. Similar TRBV-TRBJ usage was shown by naive CXCR3-negative and CXCR3-positive cells from the same donor, whereas distinct patterns were shown by memory cells. Because surface CD5, which has been linked to self-reactivity in mice, was comparable between naive subsets, TCR interaction strength was also inferred from TRB CDR3 physicochemical properties.

The germline V gene (reference sequence) gives CDR1 as MNHEY and CDR2 as SMNVEV. The CDR3 sequence holds 15 residues, the cysteine and phenylalanine included. DNA is not on record. Each CD8+ T cell subset was flow-sorted in triplicate, and 300,000 or so cells per subset were placed directly into RLT lysis buffer. To exclude memory contaminants, naive CD8+ T cells were stringently defined as CD45RO-CCR7+CD27+CD95-. Using standard density gradient centrifugation, peripheral blood mononuclear cells were isolated from buffy coats. Naive CXCR3-negative and CXCR3-positive CD8+ T cells were flow-sorted on a FACSAria III. An RNeasy Mini Kit was used to extract total RNA from the sorted cells.

The receptor was isolated from a human donor in good health. Some clones in this sample may be carry-over from other donors' samples. The chain couples TRBV27 to TRBJ2-5; the D gene TCRdb calls, TRBD2, cannot be checked with no DNA. Sequenced input: naive CXCR3+ CD8+ T cells from blood. The cell subset or site label on this specimen signifies: CD45RO-CCR7+CD27+CD95- naive CD8+ T cells expressing CXCR3 (TNR3+). For the CDR3, the sequence is CASSLLAGGLETQYF.